What follows are 27 T cell receptor beta chains derived from one specimen sequenced in a study of cytomegalovirus exposure and HLA in healthy donors. PCR primers comprised 60 Vbeta and 13 Jbeta primers. Generated by immunoSEQ multiplex PCR, the TCRdb table keeps only in-frame clones and is missing some. The data hold 150,000 or so clones, with 65% to 85% observed a single time. The specimen sequenced was PBMCs. All receptors come from a man in his fifties or sixties in good health and CMV-seronegative.

This clone was detected only once. This chain links TRBV19 with TRBJ1-2; no definite D call. Per the germline V gene, CDR1 is LNHDA and CDR2 is SQIVND (reference sequence). The CDR3 consists of 14 residues. The V end was cut by 3 bases, the J end by 1 base, with 9 bases between. The CDR3 spells CASSIEGVNYGYTF. The CDR3 DNA sequence: TGTGCCAGTAGTATTGAGGGAGTTAACTATGGCTACACCTTC.

The chain links TRBV7-6 to TRBJ1-5; D is unclear. Germline V gene sequence: CDR1 SGHVS, CDR2 FNYEAQ. The CDR3 totals 14 residues. Trimming pared 1 base from V and 7 bases from J, leaving 11 bases between. The chain's CDR3 is CASSLVGGVQPQHF. The CDR3 nucleotides read TGTGCCAGCAGCTTAGTCGGCGGCGTACAGCCCCAGCATTTT.

Only one count was recorded for this clone. The rearrangement links TRBV2 to TRBJ2-3, with D perhaps matching TRBD2 (5 bases). In germline, CDR1 is SNHLY, CDR2 FYNNEI. The CDR3 has 15 amino acids. V lost 2 bases, J lost 5 bases, and 14 bases lay in between. The CDR3 here is CASSERGYDRDTQYF. The CDR3 region has the DNA TGTGCCAGCAGTGAAAGAGGGTACGATCGAGATACGCAGTATTTT.

This chain uses TRBV5-1 with TRBJ2-4, with a tentative D call TRBD2 (6 bases). The germline CDR1 and CDR2 sequences are SGHRS and YFSETQ. CDR3 length: 13 residues. The V end was cut by 0 bases, the J end by 8 bases, with 9 bases between. The CDR3 reads CASSLAREDIQYF. For the CDR3, the DNA is TGCGCCAGCAGCTTGGCCAGGGAGGACATTCAGTACTTC.

This clone has only one observation. The chain is built from TRBV28 and TRBJ1-1; D gene unclear. V was cut by 1 base and J by 8 bases, with 8 bases left in between. The germline CDR1 and CDR2 sequences are MDHEN and SYDVKM. The CDR3 has 12 residues. The CDR3 spells CASSLYPGEAFF. The CDR3 nucleotides read TGTGCCAGCAGTTTATATCCGGGGGAAGCTTTCTTT.

The chain recombines TRBV15 with TRBJ2-7; 10 bases match TRBD1. The CDR3 is made up of 15 amino acids. Unmatched junction bases numbered 6, after V lost 1 base and J lost 6 bases. Germline V gene data show CDR1 as LNHNV and CDR2 as YYDKDF (reference sequence). The CDR3 nucleotides read TGTGCCACCAGCAGAGGGGGGACAGGGGAATTCGAGCAGTACTTC. This translates into CATSRGGTGEFEQYF.

The rearrangement uses TRBV9 and TRBJ2-7; no definite D call. The CDR3 totals 14 residues. V shed 1 base and J shed 7 bases, with 15 bases lying between them. Germline V gene lookup returns CDR1 SGDLS and CDR2 YYNGEE. CDR3 protein: CASSVSPTLEEQYF. CDR3 bases: TGTGCCAGCAGCGTAAGCCCCACCCTCGAAGAGCAGTACTTC.

The chain combines TRBV5-4 with TRBJ2-3; D gene uncertain. The CDR3 has 15 residues. Germline CDR1 reads SGHNT; CDR2 reads YYREEE (reference sequence). V was trimmed by 0 bases and J by 0 bases, leaving 8 bases between them. Here the CDR3 reads CASSLAWASTDTQYF. The CDR3 DNA reads TGTGCCAGCAGCTTGGCCTGGGCTAGCACAGATACGCAGTATTTT.

The chain links TRBV28 to TRBJ1-6; 9 nucleotides agree with TRBD1. From germline, CDR1 is MDHEN and CDR2 SYDVKM. This CDR3 contains 16 residues. With 5 bases clipped from V and 8 bases from J, the junction kept 10 bases outside the gene matches. The CDR3 region is CASSTFNRGLDSPLHF. The DNA for the CDR3 is TGTGCCAGCAGTACCTTTAACAGGGGGCTCGATTCACCCCTCCACTTT.

This clone was recorded a few times. The chain recombines TRBV6-6 with TRBJ1-5, with a tentative D call TRBD1 (6 bases). This CDR3 is built from 14 residues. The germline V gene has CDR1 MNHNY and CDR2 SVGAGI (reference sequence). Trimming took 6 bases from V and 2 from J, leaving 11 bases between them. The CDR3 here is CASRGDIGNQPQHF. CDR3 sequence (DNA): TGTGCCAGCAGGGGGGACATCGGCAATCAGCCCCAGCATTTT.

The rearrangement links TRBV14 to TRBJ2-1, with 8 bases that match TRBD1. The CDR3 is 15 residues long. Germline CDR1 SGHDN, CDR2 FVKESK. V trimming: 5 bases; J trimming: 5 bases; junction bases outside the gene matches: 8. CDR3 nucleotides: TGTGCCAGCAGCTCCCCAGGGGGCCCGCACAATGAGCAGTTCTTC. Translated: CASSSPGGPHNEQFF.

The V call is TRBV5-1, the J call TRBJ1-2; a weak D match, TRBD1 (6 bases). The CDR3 has 14 amino acids. V was cut by 4 bases and J by 5 bases, with 15 bases left in between. Germline V gene sequence: CDR1 SGHRS, CDR2 YFSETQ. DNA of the CDR3: TGCGCCAGCAGCCCCGCAGGGGCCGTTTATGGCTACACCTTC. It specifies CASSPAGAVYGYTF.

The rearrangement links TRBV6-1 to TRBJ2-3; a weak D match, TRBD2 (6 bases). The germline CDR1 and CDR2 sequences are MNHNS and SASEGT. Trimming cost V 2 bases and J 0 bases, with 18 bases left between them. CDR3 length: 18 residues. As DNA, the CDR3 is TGTGCCAGCAGTGAATCCGAATTTAGCGGTGCTAGCACAGATACGCAGTATTTT. Its translation is CASSESEFSGASTDTQYF.

This clone was recorded a few times. V and J are TRBV9 and TRBJ2-5; 12 nucleotides align to TRBD2. Germline V gives CDR1 SGDLS, CDR2 YYNGEE. V was pared by 4 bases and J by 1 base, with 5 bases of the junction left unmatched. The CDR3 loop spans 16 amino acids. The CDR3 nucleotides are TGTGCCAGCAGCACCCTAGCGGGGGGGCCCCAAGAGACCCAGTACTTC. Translated: CASSTLAGGPQETQYF.

In this sample, this clone turned up a few times. V gene TRBV6-7 combines with J gene TRBJ2-3; 8 positions match TRBD2. TRBV6-7 is labeled an ORF, and its function is uncertain. CDR3 length: 16 residues. The V segment lost 5 bases and the J segment 0 bases; nucleotides outside the gene matches: 7. Written as DNA, the CDR3 is TGTGCCAGCAGTACCTGGACTAGCTCTAGCACAGATACGCAGTATTTT. This translates into CASSTWTSSSTDTQYF.

The chain is built from TRBV27 and TRBJ1-5; 9 nucleotides agree with TRBD1. CDR3 size: 18 residues. CDR1 and CDR2 (germline): MNHEY, SMNVEV (reference sequence). The ends lost 4 bases at V and 2 bases at J; junction bases unmatched: 12. CDR3 in amino acids: CASSSVGTGMIGNQPQHF. CDR3 bases: TGTGCCAGCAGTTCCGTCGGGACAGGGATGATAGGCAATCAGCCCCAGCATTTT.

The rearrangement joins TRBV6-6 to TRBJ1-1; D gene unclear. V lost 7 bases and J 4 bases, leaving 16 bases between the germline ends. The CDR3 runs to 14 residues. Germline V lookup: CDR1 MNHNY, CDR2 SVGAGI (reference sequence). The DNA for the CDR3 is TGTGCCAGCAACCAGCCCGGGGAGGGCACTGAAGCTTTCTTT. Amino acids: CASNQPGEGTEAFF.

The CDR3 DNA reads as TGTGCCAGCAAGGGGGAACCAGGGCCCAATGAGCAGTTCTTC. It specifies CASKGEPGPNEQFF. The chain uses TRBV5-4 and TRBJ2-1; D possibly corresponds to TRBD1 (6 bases). Trimming removed 6 bases from V and 6 bases from J, with 16 bases in between. Germline values: CDR1 SGHNT, CDR2 YYREEE (reference sequence). This CDR3 spans 14 amino acids. Full variable domain (remainder filled in from reference TRBV5-4 and TRBJ2-1): ETGVTQSPTHLIKTRGQQVTLRCSSQSGHNTVSWYQQALGQGPQFIFQYYREEENGRGNFPPRFSGLQFPNYSSELNVNALELDDSALYLCASKGEPGPNEQFFGPGTRLTVL.

The count of this clone is one. V and J are TRBV4-1 and TRBJ1-2, with 12 nucleotides matching TRBD1. V was clipped by 0 bases and J by 8 bases; unmatched bases: 1. Per germline, CDR1 MGHRA and CDR2 YSYEKL. This CDR3 comprises 14 residues. The CDR3 is CASSQDGTGGGYTF. In nucleotides, the CDR3 is TGCGCCAGCAGCCAAGATGGGACAGGGGGCGGCTACACCTTC.

The chain is built from TRBV2 and TRBJ2-2; TRBD2 aligns across 9 bases. The CDR3 sequence is 16 residues long. V gave up 6 bases and J gave up 2 bases; unmatched junction bases: 7. CDR1 and CDR2 from the germline V gene are SNHLY and FYNNEI. The CDR3 region is CASSSSGRSNTGELFF. The CDR3 nucleotides read TGTGCCAGCAGCTCCAGCGGGAGGTCAAACACCGGGGAGCTGTTTTTT. The full variable domain, completed using reference TRBV2 and TRBJ2-2, is EPEVTQTPSHQVTQMGQEVILRCVPISNHLYFYWYRQILGQKVEFLVSFYNNEISEKSEIFDDQFSVERPDGSNFTLKIRSTKLEDSAMYFCASSSSGRSNTGELFFGEGSRLTVL.

The chain combines TRBV12-5 with TRBJ2-3, with TRBD1 matching 9 bases. Germline lookup yields CDR1 LGHNT and CDR2 FRNRAP. The CDR3 sequence is 16 residues long. J was trimmed by 0 bases and V by 6 bases; bases with no gene match: 7. CDR3 sequence reads: CASGRTGGLSTDTQYF. CDR3 bases: TGTGCTAGTGGCCGTACAGGGGGCCTTAGCACAGATACGCAGTATTTT.

The chain is built from TRBV19 and TRBJ2-3; D not certain. This CDR3 has 13 residues. V shed 7 bases and J shed 2 bases, with 10 bases lying between them. In germline, CDR1 is LNHDA, CDR2 SQIVND (reference sequence). In DNA form, the CDR3 reads TGTGCCAGTACCCAGGCCTACACAGATACGCAGTATTTT. It codes for CASTQAYTDTQYF.

The V gene is TRBV7-2, the J gene TRBJ2-3, with a possible D match to TRBD1 (5 bases). Germline-derived CDR1 and CDR2 are SGHTA and FQGNSA. Deletions cut 6 bases from V and 0 bases from J, with 13 bases between. The CDR3 is 15 residues long. In DNA form, the CDR3 reads TGTGCCAGCAGTTACAGGTTATCTAGCACAGATACGCAGTATTTT. Translating gives CASSYRLSSTDTQYF.

The rearrangement joins TRBV30 to TRBJ1-1; unclear D gene. Trimming removed 0 bases at V and 1 base at J, with 12 bases between. This CDR3 has 15 amino acids. Germline V gene data show CDR1 as GTSNPN and CDR2 as SVGIG (reference sequence). The CDR3: CAWSVRRVGNTEAFF. In DNA form, the CDR3 reads TGTGCCTGGAGTGTAAGGAGGGTGGGGAACACTGAAGCTTTCTTT.

This clone was recorded once. This same CDR3 is encoded by further DNA sequences in the sample. V is TRBV28 and J is TRBJ1-1; D call uncertain. Germline V gene data show CDR1 as MDHEN and CDR2 as SYDVKM. The CDR3 consists of 15 residues. Trimming took 5 bases from V and 1 from J, leaving 14 bases between them. CDR3 region: CASSAPGGTNTEAFF. In nucleotides, the CDR3 is TGTGCCAGCAGTGCCCCCGGAGGAACGAACACTGAAGCTTTCTTT.

The genes are TRBV15 and TRBJ1-2; weak D call: TRBD1 (5 bases). This CDR3 region has 16 residues. Per the germline V gene, CDR1 is LNHNV and CDR2 is YYDKDF (reference sequence). Trimming stripped 7 bases from V and 2 bases from J, with 20 bases between. The CDR3 region is CATTPAGGSSNYGYTF. CDR3 DNA sequence: TGTGCCACCACGCCCGCGGGGGGGAGCTCCAACTATGGCTACACCTTC.

This clone appeared once. The V and J genes are TRBV29-1 and TRBJ1-1; weak D call: TRBD1 (6 bases). Germline V gene sequence: CDR1 SQVTM, CDR2 ANQGSEA. V was clipped by 7 bases and J by 8 bases, with 11 bases between them. The CDR3 totals 10 residues. CDR3 bases: TGCAGCGCTGGACAGATCGAAGCTTTCTTT. Translated: CSAGQIEAFF.